Listed here are 29 T cell receptor beta chains from one sample, sequenced in a study of regulatory dendritic cells for organ transplantation. Allogeneic regulatory or mature dendritic cells were co-cultured for 5 days with CFSE-labeled sorted T cells at 1:10. For these TCRs, the target antigens are not known. Libraries were prepared by immunoSEQ multiplex PCR; TCRdb keeps only in-frame clonotypes and omits some of them. The sample lists about 10,000 clones; 50% to 70% were seen once. Sequencing used naive CD4+ T cells from blood cultured with dendritic cells. Subset meaning: CD45RA+ naive T cells. Receptor source: a human donor in good health.

The rearrangement uses TRBV25-1 and TRBJ1-2; 9 nucleotides agree with TRBD1. CDR1 and CDR2 from the germline V gene are MGHDK and SYGVNS. This CDR3 contains 12 residues. J gave up 7 bases and V 5 bases, and 2 bases lay outside the gene matches. CDR3 region: CASSRTGVGYTF. The CDR3 region has the DNA TGTGCCAGCAGTCGGACAGGGGTTGGCTACACCTTC.

The V and J genes are TRBV9 and TRBJ2-5; D ambiguous. The CDR3 runs to 14 residues. CDR1 SGDLS and CDR2 YYNGEE come from the germline V gene. V was pared by 4 bases and J by 3 bases, with 13 bases between. The CDR3 DNA follows: TGTGCCAGCAGCAAAGCCGGGTTGGAAGAGACCCAGTACTTC. Encoded protein: CASSKAGLEETQYF.

This sequence joins TRBV7-9 and TRBJ2-1; weak D call: TRBD2 (7 bases). This CDR3 is built from 15 residues. The germline V and J ends were trimmed by 5 bases and 0 bases, with 11 bases remaining between them. Germline V gene lookup returns CDR1 SEHNR and CDR2 FQNEAQ (reference sequence). CDR3 sequence: CASSRGGLSYNEQFF. CDR3 sequence (DNA): TGTGCCAGCAGCCGCGGGGGCCTCTCCTACAATGAGCAGTTCTTC.

The gene calls are TRBV5-4 and TRBJ2-2; TRBD1 agrees at 8 bases. Germline lookup yields CDR1 SGHNT and CDR2 YYREEE (reference sequence). The J segment lost 4 bases and the V segment lost 4 bases, leaving 6 bases of the junction unmatched. This CDR3 region has 15 residues. CDR3 sequence reads: CASSRRDRPTGELFF. The CDR3 nucleotides are TGTGCCAGCAGCCGCCGGGACAGGCCCACCGGGGAGCTGTTTTTT.

This CDR3 is CASSLGLEDDGYTF. The CDR3 DNA sequence: TGTGCCAGCAGCCTGGGACTCGAGGATGATGGCTACACCTTC. The V and J genes are TRBV5-6 and TRBJ1-2; tentatively, D is TRBD1 (5 bases). This CDR3 has 14 residues. Germline loops: CDR1 SGHDT, CDR2 YYEEEE. Trimming left V 4 bases short and J 6 bases short, with 16 bases between.

A few counts support this clone. The chain is built from TRBV4-2 and TRBJ1-2; the D gene is possibly TRBD1 (5 bases). Trimming pared 0 bases from V and 2 bases from J, leaving 10 bases between. CDR3 length: 15 residues. Germline V CDR1 and CDR2: LGHNA, YNFKEQ. Here the CDR3 reads CASSQEKTANYGYTF. CDR3 sequence (DNA): TGTGCCAGCAGCCAAGAAAAGACAGCAAACTATGGCTACACCTTC.

The gene calls are TRBV5-6 and TRBJ2-5, with 7 nucleotides matching TRBD2. After removal of 3 bases from V and 4 bases from J, the junction contained 15 bases not matched to a gene. This CDR3 is 17 amino acids long. CDR1 SGHDT and CDR2 YYEEEE come from the germline V gene. The CDR3: CASSSSQASGRGETQYF. The CDR3 DNA reads TGTGCCAGCAGCTCCTCCCAGGCTAGCGGACGAGGAGAGACCCAGTACTTC.

The chain carries TRBV5-5 and TRBJ2-6; no clear D. Trimming left V 5 bases short and J 2 bases short, with 14 bases between. Germline V gene data show CDR1 as SGHKS and CDR2 as YYEKEE (reference sequence). This CDR3 contains 16 residues. The CDR3 loop reads CASRQDAGPGANVLTF. The CDR3 nucleotides read TGTGCCAGCAGGCAGGATGCTGGGCCTGGGGCCAACGTCCTGACTTTC.

The chain links TRBV27 to TRBJ1-5, with D uncertain. Germline loops: CDR1 MNHEY, CDR2 SMNVEV (reference sequence). The CDR3 runs to 15 residues. The V end was cut by 2 bases, the J end by 11 bases, with 19 bases between. The CDR3 region has the DNA TGTGCCAGCAGTTTAGCCGCGGGCCGGCGAACGGCCCAGCATTTT. The encoded protein is CASSLAAGRRTAQHF.

This sequence joins TRBV6-6 and TRBJ1-2; D gene ambiguous. Trimming shortened V by 4 bases and J by 1 base, and 7 bases separated the two germline ends. Germline CDR1 reads MNHNY; CDR2 reads SVGAGI (reference sequence). This CDR3 is built from 13 residues. The CDR3 sequence: CASSFRGNYGYTF. The CDR3 DNA reads TGTGCCAGCAGTTTTCGCGGTAACTATGGCTACACCTTC.

The V call is TRBV6-5, the J call TRBJ1-3; D not resolved. From germline, CDR1 is MNHEY and CDR2 SVGAGI. Trimming took off 2 bases at V and 2 bases at J, with 7 bases between the two ends. The CDR3 is made up of 14 amino acids. The CDR3 DNA reads TGTGCCAGCAGTTACGCGGTAGCTGGAAACACCATATATTTT. As protein: CASSYAVAGNTIYF.

V is TRBV7-6 and J is TRBJ1-6; D not certain. Germline CDR1 and CDR2: SGHVS and FNYEAQ. Trimming stripped 0 bases from V and 7 bases from J, with 7 bases between. The CDR3 contains 14 residues. CDR3: CASSLAQMNSPLHF. The CDR3 nucleotides are TGTGCCAGCAGCTTAGCGCAGATGAATTCACCCCTCCACTTT.

The rearrangement joins TRBV5-8 to TRBJ1-5, with 8 bases fitting TRBD1. From germline, CDR1 is SGHTS and CDR2 YDEGEE. The CDR3 runs 16 residues. Trimming removed 5 bases from V and 2 bases from J; junction bases left unmatched: 9. The CDR3 sequence is CASRLATGEGNQPQHF. In DNA, the CDR3 is TGTGCCAGCAGATTAGCGACAGGGGAGGGCAATCAGCCCCAGCATTTT.

The V gene is TRBV28, the J gene TRBJ1-1; 8 nucleotides align to TRBD1. This CDR3 spans 14 amino acids. V was clipped by 6 bases and J by 4 bases; unmatched bases: 7. Looked up from germline, CDR1 is MDHEN and CDR2 is SYDVKM. In DNA, the CDR3 is TGTGCCAGCAGGGGGACAGGAAGGAGCACTGAAGCTTTCTTT. Translation: CASRGTGRSTEAFF.

CDR3 DNA sequence: TGTGCCAGCAGCCCAGGGGGACAGGGTTACGCGAACACCGGGGAGCTGTTTTTT. Translating it yields CASSPGGQGYANTGELFF. The chain carries TRBV11-3 and TRBJ2-2, with 9 nucleotides matching TRBD1. This CDR3 spans 18 amino acids. Germline V gene sequence: CDR1 SGHNT, CDR2 YENEEA. With 5 bases clipped from V and 0 bases from J, the junction kept 10 bases outside the gene matches.

The table lists this clone with a few counts. The chain carries TRBV4-1 and TRBJ2-7; the match to TRBD2 covers 15 bases. Germline trimming cut 6 bases from V and 3 bases from J; bases unmatched to any gene: 3. This CDR3 has 15 residues. Germline V gene data show CDR1 as MGHRA and CDR2 as YSYEKL. The CDR3 protein is CASRAGLAGGYEQYF. The CDR3 region has the DNA TGCGCCAGCAGGGCGGGACTAGCGGGGGGCTACGAGCAGTACTTC.

The chain links TRBV29-1 to TRBJ1-2; D may be TRBD1 (5 bases). Germline CDR1 SQVTM, CDR2 ANQGSEA. CDR3 size: 13 residues. Trimming cost V 4 bases and J 3 bases, with 12 bases left between them. The CDR3 region is CSVGAGLDYGYTF. The CDR3 bases are TGCAGCGTTGGAGCAGGGCTCGACTATGGCTACACCTTC.

The chain joins TRBV6-1 to TRBJ1-4; 7 bases map to TRBD1. Germline assignment: CDR1 MNHNS and CDR2 SASEGT. The junction had 2 bases not matched to a gene; V was cut back by 4 bases and J by 0 bases. This CDR3 is built from 15 residues. The CDR3 sequence is CASSVGQATNEKLFF. Written as DNA, the CDR3 is TGTGCCAGCAGTGTAGGACAGGCAACTAATGAAAAACTGTTTTTT.

The rearrangement joins TRBV7-2 to TRBJ1-2; TRBD1 is a possible D gene (6 bases). This CDR3 is 13 amino acids long. The germline gives CDR1 SGHTA, CDR2 FQGNSA. V dropped 1 base and J dropped 3 bases, with 6 bases sitting between them. CDR3 protein: CASSLDRDYGYTF. The CDR3 region has the DNA TGTGCCAGCAGCTTAGACAGGGACTATGGCTACACCTTC.

This clone was seen a single time. J is TRBJ1-6 and V is TRBV29-1, with 7 positions matching TRBD1. V shed 4 bases, J shed 6 bases, and the junction held 6 bases outside the gene matches. Germline V lookup: CDR1 SQVTM, CDR2 ANQGSEA. The CDR3 loop spans 14 amino acids. The CDR3 protein is CSVATGAPNSPLHF. In DNA, the CDR3 is TGCAGCGTTGCCACAGGGGCCCCTAATTCACCCCTCCACTTT.

This clone has a handful of counts. The chain has TRBV2 and TRBJ1-2, with a weak D call TRBD1 (5 bases). This CDR3 has 15 residues. The ends were cut back, 9 bases at V and 5 bases at J, with 22 bases in the middle. Germline CDR1 is SNHLY and CDR2 is FYNNEI. The CDR3 bases are TGTGCCAGACAGAACGTAAGGGGCCTTCGGTATGGCTACACCTTC. Protein: CARQNVRGLRYGYTF.

The chain uses TRBV6-6 and TRBJ2-2; TRBD2 matches at 7 bases. The CDR3 loop spans 14 amino acids. V dropped 2 bases and J dropped 6; count of bases not matched to a gene: 3. Germline V CDR1 and CDR2: MNHNY, SVGAGI (reference sequence). CDR3 DNA: TGTGCCAGCAGTTACGGTGCGGGGGCCGGGGAGCTGTTTTTT. Translation gives CASSYGAGAGELFF.

This chain uses TRBV7-2 with TRBJ2-7, with 10 bases that match TRBD1. Germline V CDR1 and CDR2: SGHTA, FQGNSA. V shed 3 bases, J shed 2 bases, and the junction held 4 bases outside the gene matches. There are 15 residues in the CDR3. The CDR3 region has the DNA TGTGCCAGCAGCTTGTCCGGGACAGGGGCCTACGAGCAGTACTTC. This encodes CASSLSGTGAYEQYF. Filled out from reference TRBV7-2 and TRBJ2-7, the complete variable domain reads GAGVSQSPSNKVTEKGKDVELRCDPISGHTALYWYRQSLGQGLEFLIYFQGNSAPDKSGLPSDRFSAERTGGSVSTLTIQRTQQEDSAVYLCASSLSGTGAYEQYFGPGTRLTVT.

V and J are TRBV2 and TRBJ2-7; 7 nucleotides agree with TRBD2. Trimming at V came to 10 bases and at J to 4 bases, leaving 13 bases not matched to a gene. CDR1 SNHLY and CDR2 FYNNEI come from the germline V gene. The CDR3 sequence is 14 residues long. CDR3 coding DNA: TGTGCCACTAGCGGATTCGCCCGGACGTACGAGCAGTACTTC. Protein sequence: CATSGFARTYEQYF.

The sample holds one count of this clone. The chain combines TRBV6-5 with TRBJ1-1, with 9 nucleotides matching TRBD1. V was clipped by 5 bases and J by 1 base; unmatched bases: 2. Per germline, CDR1 MNHEY and CDR2 SVGAGI. This CDR3 has 14 amino acids. The CDR3: CASSKQGANTEAFF. The CDR3 DNA is TGTGCCAGCAGTAAACAGGGGGCGAACACTGAAGCTTTCTTT.

V usage is TRBV25-1 and J usage is TRBJ2-7; D remains unclear. Germline V gives CDR1 MGHDK, CDR2 SYGVNS. V was cut by 5 bases and J by 5 bases, with 7 bases left in between. The length of the CDR3 is 11 residues. CDR3 in DNA: TGTGCCAGCAGTAACTTCCACGAGCAGTACTTC. Protein sequence: CASSNFHEQYF.

The rearrangement joins TRBV7-8 to TRBJ1-5, with TRBD1 matching 7 bases. The CDR3 has 16 residues. The V gene end was trimmed by 2 bases and the J gene end by 0 bases; junction bases not matched to a gene: 4. Germline loops: CDR1 SGHVS, CDR2 FQNEAQ. The CDR3 region is CASSLRPGGSNQPQHF. CDR3 DNA sequence: TGTGCCAGCAGCTTACGCCCAGGGGGTAGCAATCAGCCCCAGCATTTT.

The rearrangement uses TRBV15 and TRBJ1-5, with a tentative D call TRBD1 (5 bases). Germline CDR1 reads LNHNV; CDR2 reads YYDKDF (reference sequence). Between the trimmed V and J ends, which lost 4 bases and 6 bases, there was a span of 16 bases. This CDR3 contains 15 residues. CDR3: CATSITSGLGQPQHF. As DNA, the CDR3 is TGTGCCACCAGCATAACCTCAGGGTTGGGTCAGCCCCAGCATTTT.

The chain uses TRBV27 and TRBJ1-5; 7 bases match TRBD1. Germline loops: CDR1 MNHEY, CDR2 SMNVEV (reference sequence). With V trimmed by 3 bases and J by 7 bases, 9 bases remained unmatched. The CDR3 runs to 15 residues. The CDR3 sequence: CASSFLAGGNQPQHF. Written as DNA, the CDR3 is TGTGCCAGCAGTTTCCTCGCAGGGGGGAACCAGCCCCAGCATTTT.